The source of this TCR beta chain is a study of shared clonotypes between healthy human individuals. TCRdb's copy holds only in-frame clones and misses some; the assay was immunoSEQ multiplex PCR. The sample includes approximately 2.1 million clones, more than 85% of them seen just once. CDR3 length equals 14 residues. V lost 5 bases and J 5 bases, leaving 15 bases between the germline ends. Germline V CDR1 and CDR2: SGHAT, FQDESV (reference sequence). The specimen sequenced was naive CD4+ T cells from PBMCs. Subset of the sample: CD45RA+ positively selected. The receptor was derived from a man aged 18 to 29 in good health. Some clones in this sample may be carry-over from other donors' samples. V gene TRBV11-1 combines with J gene TRBJ1-2; TRBD1 is a possible D gene (5 bases). CDR3 protein: CASSPVGHRYGYTF. The CDR3, as DNA: TGTGCCAGCAGCCCTGTGGGGCACCGGTATGGCTACACCTTC.